The TCR beta chain under discussion was sequenced for a study of OX40 agonist ivuxolimab in advanced cancers. Study-wide results and limits: Certain nonresponders additionally had low normalized T-cell clonal expansion. CD4+ and CD8+ blood T cells expanded clonally by week 6 at 0.1 to 3.0 mg/kg.

The repertoire was sequenced with immunoSEQ multiplex PCR; TCRdb's copy has only in-frame clones and lacks some. This repertoire shows 45,000 to 60,000 clones, 79% found once; its top ten account for approximately 2%. In regard to this clone: What it binds is not known.

V dropped 2 bases and J dropped 5 bases, with 10 bases sitting between them. The germline CDR1 and CDR2 sequences are MNHEY and SVGAGI. CDR3 size: 15 residues. Sequences were derived from CD4+ or CD8+ T cells sorted from blood, sampled in a trial of the OX40 agonist ivuxolimab. The sequence was collected from an adult with an advanced solid tumor such as melanoma, head and neck, liver or kidney cancer. The chain joins TRBV6-5 to TRBJ1-6; tentatively, D is TRBD1 (5 bases). The CDR3 here is CASSYRGLDNSPLHF. In nucleotides, the CDR3 is TGTGCCAGCAGTTACAGGGGACTCGATAATTCACCCCTCCACTTT.